Presented here are 12 T cell receptor beta chains from one specimen sequenced in a study of blood T cells in healthy people across ages. A second PCR of roughly 7 to 11 cycles used a sample-barcoded 5' primer and a J-beta primer mix. TCRdb ran MiXCR on the 5' RACE reads and lists one entry per CDR3 protein. The repertoire consists of around 1,700,000 distinct CDR3 sequences, with roughly 27% occurring once and the leading ten covering 7.7%. The sample comprised blood. These receptors were taken from a woman in her thirties in good health.

There are a few counts of this clonotype. The chain joins TRBV12-3 or TRBV12-4 to TRBJ1-3; D is undetermined. The CDR3 has 15 amino acids. V lost 7 bases to trimming and J lost 4 bases, with 17 bases between them. The CDR3 is CASTRWSRGGNTIYF. The CDR3, as DNA: TGTGCCAGCACGCGGTGGTCTAGAGGGGGAAACACCATATATTTT.

This clonotype was recorded at least ten times. V gene TRBV4-1 combines with J gene TRBJ2-5, with 11 bases that match TRBD2. This CDR3 is built from 16 residues. Unmatched junction bases numbered 5, after V lost 3 bases and J lost 2 bases. Germline-derived CDR1 and CDR2 are MGHRA and YSYEKL. The DNA of the CDR3 is TGCGCCAGCAGCCACTCTAGCGGGGGGAAGCAAGAGACCCAGTACTTC. Translation gives CASSHSSGGKQETQYF.

The chain joins TRBV5-1 to TRBJ1-1; 8 bases are shared with TRBD1. Germline V CDR1 and CDR2: SGHRS, YFSETQ. This CDR3 comprises 15 residues. V lost 6 bases and J lost 5; bases outside the gene matches: 12. The CDR3 loop is CASNTEQGDWTEAFF. The CDR3 region has the DNA TGCGCCAGCAACACAGAACAGGGGGACTGGACTGAAGCTTTCTTT.

This clonotype has more than one count but fewer than ten. The rearrangement uses TRBV5-1 and TRBJ2-7; perhaps TRBD1 as D (6 bases). Trimming took 3 bases from V and 4 from J, leaving 17 bases between them. In germline, CDR1 is SGHRS, CDR2 YFSETQ. The CDR3 contains 15 residues. The CDR3 here is CASSSGTPPSYEQYF. The CDR3 bases are TGCGCCAGCAGCTCCGGGACACCTCCCTCGTACGAGCAGTACTTC.

This chain links TRBV6-4 with TRBJ1-5, with D perhaps matching TRBD1 (6 bases). The CDR3 sequence is 13 residues long. The germline V gene has CDR1 MRHNA and CDR2 SNTAGT. The V end was cut by 4 bases, the J end by 7 bases, with 11 bases between. The CDR3 loop reads CASSGDIGQPQHF. CDR3 bases: TGTGCCAGCAGTGGGGACATAGGACAGCCCCAGCATTTT.

In its sample, this clonotype was seen a few times. The chain is built from TRBV6-5 and TRBJ2-1; 8 nucleotides match TRBD1. This CDR3 is built from 13 residues. V lost 1 base to trimming and J lost 9 bases; unmatched junction nucleotides: 2. Germline V gene sequence: CDR1 MNHEY, CDR2 SVGAGI. In nucleotides, the CDR3 is TGTGCCAGCAGTTACTTACAGGGGGGTGAGCAGTTCTTC. Its translation: CASSYLQGGEQFF.

This clonotype showed up just a few times. V usage is TRBV6-1 and J usage is TRBJ1-2; 10 bases are a match to TRBD1. V gave up 7 bases and J gave up 8 bases; unmatched junction bases: 4. Germline V gene lookup returns CDR1 MNHNS and CDR2 SASEGT. CDR3 length: 12 amino acids. CDR3: CASTGTGEGYTF. CDR3 sequence (DNA): TGTGCCAGCACTGGGACAGGGGAGGGCTACACCTTC.

This clonotype was seen many times. The chain uses TRBV12-3 or TRBV12-4 and TRBJ2-7; the match to TRBD1 covers 8 bases. This CDR3 contains 14 residues. Losses at the gene ends were 2 bases for V and 3 bases for J; bases not matched to a gene: 3. This CDR3 reads CASSLNRGFYEQYF. CDR3 nucleotide sequence: TGTGCCAGCAGTTTAAACAGGGGGTTCTACGAGCAGTACTTC.

The J gene is TRBJ2-7, the V gene TRBV10-3; 8 nucleotides agree with TRBD1. CDR1 and CDR2 (germline): ENHRY, SYGVKD. This CDR3 spans 14 amino acids. V dropped 3 bases and J dropped 5; count of bases not matched to a gene: 6. The chain's CDR3 is CAISEGQGVDEQYF. The CDR3 DNA reads TGTGCCATCAGTGAAGGACAGGGAGTAGACGAGCAGTACTTC.

This clonotype was observed at least ten times. V usage is TRBV11-2 and J usage is TRBJ2-5; 9 nucleotides align to TRBD1. The CDR3 loop spans 13 amino acids. Germline values: CDR1 SGHAT, CDR2 FQNNGV. Unmatched junction bases numbered 3, after V lost 5 bases and J lost 5 bases. CDR3 region: CASSHDRGETQYF. The CDR3, as DNA: TGTGCCAGCAGCCACGACAGGGGGGAGACCCAGTACTTC.

This chain uses TRBV20-1 with TRBJ2-7, with 9 bases identical to TRBD2. Looked up from germline, CDR1 is DFQATT and CDR2 is SNEGSKA (reference sequence). The CDR3 contains 15 residues. Trimming took 0 bases from V and 3 from J; bases not matched to a gene: 6. The CDR3 coding sequence is TGCAGTGCTAGAGATCGGAGCGGGAGGTTCTACGAGCAGTACTTC. This gives the protein CSARDRSGRFYEQYF.

V gene TRBV6-2 or TRBV6-3 combines with J gene TRBJ2-3; 8 bases agree with TRBD2. Germline CDR1 MNHEY, CDR2 SVGEGT. Trimming cost V 2 bases and J 4 bases; bases outside gene matches: 11. CDR3 size: 17 residues. Here the CDR3 reads CASSYGRLATVADTQYF. CDR3 in DNA: TGTGCCAGCAGTTACGGCCGACTAGCGACTGTGGCAGATACGCAGTATTTT.